Listed below are T cell receptor beta chains from one sample, sequenced in a study of shared clonotypes between healthy human individuals. Profiling relied on immunoSEQ multiplex PCR, and the TCRdb table lists in-frame clones only, not all of them. The sample holds some 2.1 million clones; about 95% are singletons and the top ten take about 1.1%. Sequencing used naive CD8+ T cells sorted from blood. The receptors derive from a man between 18 and 29 years old in good health. CDR3s include the opening cysteine and the closing phenylalanine or tryptophan. A D gene is named only where the DNA matches it firmly. Rows may omit the clone size; those that give it use once, few, many or a size class.

TRBV27	TRBD1	TRBJ2-7	NA	17	TGTGCCAGCAGTTTTTCGACAGGGGAGAGACTGCCCTACGAGCAGTACTTC	CASSFSTGERLPYEQYF
TRBV6-6	NA	TRBJ1-5	NA	12	TGTGCCAGCAGTCCACGACCTCAGCCCCAGCATTTT	CASSPRPQPQHF
TRBV2	NA	TRBJ1-2	few	14	TGTGCCAGCACCGAGGGTTATCTCAACTATGGCTACACCTTC	CASTEGYLNYGYTF
TRBV7-9	NA	TRBJ2-1	NA	12	TGTGCCAGCAGCACACCTAACAATGAGCAGTTCTTC	CASSTPNNEQFF
TRBV6-5	TRBD1	TRBJ2-3	once	15	TGTGCCAGCAGTTATACAGGGGCCAACACAGATACGCAGTATTTT	CASSYTGANTDTQYF
TRBV6-1	TRBD1	TRBJ2-3	NA	16	TGTGCCAGCAGTGAATGGACAGGGGAGGGCACAGATACGCAGTATTTT	CASSEWTGEGTDTQYF
TRBV6-5	TRBD1	TRBJ1-2	NA	14	TGTGCCAGCAGGGATCCCGGGACAGCGGGGGGCTACACCTTC	CASRDPGTAGGYTF
TRBV13	TRBD2	TRBJ2-1	NA	17	TGTGCCAGCAGCCCGCGTTGGTCTAGCGGGAATTACAATGAGCAGTTCTTC	CASSPRWSSGNYNEQFF
TRBV28	NA	TRBJ2-7	NA	14	TGTGCCAGCAGTTTCCTAAATCGGGACTACGAGCAGTACTTC	CASSFLNRDYEQYF
TRBV19	NA	TRBJ1-1	NA	17	TGTGCCAGTAGTATAGAGGGAGAGGGGCTATCGAACACTGAAGCTTTCTTT	CASSIEGEGLSNTEAFF
TRBV4-3	NA	TRBJ2-7	NA	14	TGCGCCAGCAGCCTAGGACTGGAAACCTACGAGCAGTACTTC	CASSLGLETYEQYF
TRBV5-1	NA	TRBJ2-5	NA	19	TGCGCCAGCAGCTTGGAAATCGGCGGGGGCACCCCCTTCCAAGAGACCCAGTACTTC	CASSLEIGGGTPFQETQYF
TRBV5-4	NA	TRBJ1-2	NA	14	TGTGCCAGCAGGACTACAGGATCGTCCTATGGCTACACCTTC	CASRTTGSSYGYTF
TRBV9	NA	TRBJ2-1	NA	11	TGTGCCAGCAGCGTAGCTGGTGAGCAGTTCTTC	CASSVAGEQFF
TRBV4-1	NA	TRBJ2-2	NA	16	TGCGCCAGCAGCCAAGTTGTTTCCCGGTTCGCCGGGGAGCTGTTTTTT	CASSQVVSRFAGELFF
TRBV9	TRBD1	TRBJ2-7	NA	18	TGTGCCAGCAGCGTAGAGGAGGACAGGGGACTCACTTCCTACGAGCAGTACTTC	CASSVEEDRGLTSYEQYF
TRBV27	NA	TRBJ1-5	NA	14	TGTGCCAGCAGTTCTCGGGACGGTCATCAGCCCCAGCATTTT	CASSSRDGHQPQHF
TRBV6-6	NA	TRBJ1-2	NA	15	TGTGCCAGCAGTCGGAGCGTGGAGGGTAACTATGGCTACACCTTC	CASSRSVEGNYGYTF
TRBV4-1	NA	TRBJ2-4	once	17	TGCGCCAGCAGCCAAGAGGTGACCCCCGGTGCCAAAAACATTCAGTACTTC	CASSQEVTPGAKNIQYF
TRBV6-1	NA	TRBJ2-2	NA	13	TGTGCCAGCCCGGAGACAAACACCGGGGAGCTGTTTTTT	CASPETNTGELFF
TRBV7-9	TRBD1	TRBJ1-1	NA	14	TGTGCCAGCAGCCGGGACAGGTCTGCCACTGAAGCTTTCTTT	CASSRDRSATEAFF
TRBV30	NA	TRBJ2-2	NA	14	TGTGCCTGGAACCCAGTGGGGACAACCGGGGAGCTGTTTTTT	CAWNPVGTTGELFF
TRBV10-3	NA	TRBJ2-1	NA	19	TGTGCCATCAGTGATTCATCCCGGGGGGCGCCCTTATCCTACAATGAGCAGTTCTTC	CAISDSSRGAPLSYNEQFF
TRBV5-1	NA	TRBJ1-2	NA	13	TGCGCCAGCAGCTGGGGTGAGGTGCCTGGCTACACCTTC	CASSWGEVPGYTF
TRBV4-3	TRBD2	TRBJ2-5	NA	15	TGCGCCAGCAGCCAAGGACTAGCGCCAGAAGAGACCCAGTACTTC	CASSQGLAPEETQYF
TRBV27	NA	TRBJ2-7	NA	15	TGTGCCAGCAGTTTAGCGTGGGCGGGAACGGGGGAGCAGTACTTC	CASSLAWAGTGEQYF
TRBV6-5	NA	TRBJ1-1	NA	15	TGTGCCAGCAGTTACTTAGACAGGCTCGACACTGAAGCTTTCTTT	CASSYLDRLDTEAFF
TRBV6-5	NA	TRBJ1-2	NA	13	TGTGCCAGCACTATGGCCGGGGATGATGGCTACACCTTC	CASTMAGDDGYTF
TRBV5-6	TRBD1	TRBJ1-1	NA	15	TGTGCCAGCAGCTTCGAGGGACAGGCATACACTGAAGCTTTCTTT	CASSFEGQAYTEAFF
TRBV28	NA	TRBJ1-5	NA	16	TGTGCCAGTTTTTCACCGTACCAACAGGGCAATCAGCCCCAGCATTTT	CASFSPYQQGNQPQHF
TRBV4-1	TRBD1	TRBJ1-5	NA	16	TGCGCCAGCAGCCCCAGGACAGGGTTGATGAATCAGCCCCAGCATTTT	CASSPRTGLMNQPQHF
TRBV6-5	NA	TRBJ1-1	once	15	TGTGCCAGCAGTCTAGTAGGGCCAGAGGGCACTGAAGCTTTCTTT	CASSLVGPEGTEAFF
TRBV4-1	NA	TRBJ2-7	NA	14	TGCGCCAGCAGCCAAGTCGAGGTTCACTACGAGCAGTACTTC	CASSQVEVHYEQYF
TRBV4-1	NA	TRBJ1-3	NA	16	TGCGCCAGCAGTCCAAGAGTAGCGGACTCTGGAAACACCATATATTTT	CASSPRVADSGNTIYF
TRBV30	NA	TRBJ1-5	once	15	TGTGCCTGGAGTGTAGGGCAGTCTAGCAATCAGCCCCAGCATTTT	CAWSVGQSSNQPQHF
TRBV29-1	NA	TRBJ2-3	NA	13	TGCAGCGCCAGTGCCCGATTCACAGATACGCAGTATTTT	CSASARFTDTQYF
TRBV7-7	NA	TRBJ2-3	NA	14	TGTGCTAGCAGCCCGGGGCTGGCTCTCGATACGCAGTATTTT	CASSPGLALDTQYF
TRBV28	NA	TRBJ1-5	NA	16	TGTGCCAGCAGTTCCGTTTCGGAGTATAGCAATCAGCCCCAGCATTTT	CASSSVSEYSNQPQHF
TRBV7-8	NA	TRBJ1-5	NA	14	TGTGCCAGCAGCTTAGAACTCACCTATCAGCCCCAGCATTTT	CASSLELTYQPQHF
TRBV2	TRBD1	TRBJ2-7	once	16	TGTGCCAGCAGTGACCCGGGACAGGGGACCTCCTACGAGCAGTACTTC	CASSDPGQGTSYEQYF
TRBV7-3	NA	TRBJ2-4	NA	16	TGTGCCAGCCCCCCGTGGCAGGGGCACCTGAAAAACATTCAGTACTTC	CASPPWQGHLKNIQYF
TRBV5-6	TRBD1	TRBJ2-2	NA	16	TGTGCCAGCAGCTCAACAGGGGCCGTCTGGACCGGGGAGCTGTTTTTT	CASSSTGAVWTGELFF
TRBV30	NA	TRBJ2-7	NA	13	TGTGCCTGGAGTGTACCATCAAACTACGAGCAGTACTTC	CAWSVPSNYEQYF
TRBV9	NA	TRBJ2-1	NA	14	TGTGCCAGCAGCGCCGGACTGACGTACAATGAGCAGTTCTTC	CASSAGLTYNEQFF
TRBV2	TRBD2	TRBJ2-5	once	16	TGTGCCAGCAGTGAAGCGAAAGGTAGCGGGGAAGAGACCCAGTACTTC	CASSEAKGSGEETQYF
TRBV21-1	NA	TRBJ2-5	NA	16	TGTGCCAGCGGGATAGCGGGAGCGATCCCCCAAGAGACCCAGTACTTC	CASGIAGAIPQETQYF
TRBV9	TRBD1	TRBJ2-2	NA	15	TGTGCCAGCAGCGTAGTAGGGGGCAACACCGGGGAGCTGTTTTTT	CASSVVGGNTGELFF
TRBV6-5	TRBD1	TRBJ1-6	NA	14	TGTGCCAGCAGTTACGGGCAGGGGGGATCACCCCTCCACTTT	CASSYGQGGSPLHF
TRBV19	TRBD2	TRBJ2-3	NA	15	TGTGCCAGTAGTATGTTAGCGGGTCGCACAGATACGCAGTATTTT	CASSMLAGRTDTQYF
TRBV27	NA	TRBJ1-5	once	13	TGTGCCAGCAGTTTGTCCCCGTTCCAGCCCCAGCATTTT	CASSLSPFQPQHF
TRBV13	NA	TRBJ2-7	once	13	TGTGCCAGCAGTCCACAGGACTCATACGAGCAGTACTTC	CASSPQDSYEQYF
TRBV7-9	NA	TRBJ1-2	NA	16	TGTGCCAGCAGCCCTACCCGGGGGATTAGTGACTATGGCTACACCTTC	CASSPTRGISDYGYTF
TRBV7-9	TRBD1	TRBJ1-5	NA	13	TGTGCCAGCAGCTCAACAGGGGATCAGCCCCAGCATTTT	CASSSTGDQPQHF
TRBV10-2	NA	TRBJ2-1	NA	15	TGCGCCAGCAGTGAGGTGGACTACCCATACAATGAGCAGTTCTTC	CASSEVDYPYNEQFF
TRBV9	TRBD1	TRBJ1-5	NA	15	TGTGCCAGCAGCGTCTGGGACAGGATCAATCAGCCCCAGCATTTT	CASSVWDRINQPQHF
TRBV28	NA	TRBJ2-7	NA	14	TGTGCCAGCAGTTTAATGGGGGGTAGTTACGAGCAGTACTTC	CASSLMGGSYEQYF